These 6 T cell receptor beta chains were sequenced from one sample in a study of T cells in Graves' hyperthyroidism and ophthalmopathy. RNA transcripts yielded amplified TCR beta CDR3 regions. The HTBI primer set drove a first-round RT-PCR of the TCR CDR3. TCRdb reprocessed the multiplex PCR reads via MiXCR and lists one record per CDR3 protein. The sample shows hundreds of thousands of distinct CDR3 sequences, more than 30% of them seen only once. Material: blood. These TCRs come from a young man with Graves' hyperthyroidism.

This clonotype was recorded at least ten times. This chain connects TRBV2 to TRBJ1-5, with unresolved D. The CDR3 contains 13 residues. With 7 bases removed from V and 4 bases from J, the gap between germline ends came to 11 bases. Germline values: CDR1 SNHLY, CDR2 FYNNEI. DNA of the CDR3: TGTGCCAGCATTGGCGGCGAAAATCAGCCCCAGCATTTT. This gives the protein CASIGGENQPQHF.

Concerning this clonotype: The germline gene is not matched at one end of the junction; a read error may be the cause. This rearrangement joins TRBV4-2 to TRBJ1-1; D is ambiguous. This CDR3 comprises 15 residues. CDR1 LGHNA and CDR2 YNFKEQ come from the germline V gene. In DNA form, the CDR3 reads TGTGCCAGCAGCCAAGATCGGGCTGGCAAGGCTGAAGCTTCCTTT. Amino acids: CASSQDRAGKAEASF.

In its sample, this clonotype was seen many times. The chain couples TRBV2 to TRBJ2-7, with D unclear. V lost 5 bases to trimming and J lost 6 bases, with 14 bases between them. The germline V gene has CDR1 SNHLY and CDR2 FYNNEI. The CDR3 consists of 13 residues. For the CDR3, the DNA is TGTGCCAGCAGTCAACTCCAGGAAGGCGAGCAGTACTTC. It codes for CASSQLQEGEQYF.

This clonotype appeared a few times. This sequence joins TRBV10-3 and TRBJ2-7, with D perhaps assigned TRBD1 or TRBD2 (5 bases each). This CDR3 is built from 12 residues. Trimming took 10 bases from V and 6 from J, leaving 16 bases between them. Germline V gene data show CDR1 as ENHRY and CDR2 as SYGVKD. CDR3 sequence (DNA): TGTGCCAGCAGAAGAGGGGATCCCGAGCAGTACTTC. This codes for CASRRGDPEQYF.

This clonotype was counted only a few times. The V call is TRBV6-6, the J call TRBJ1-5; no reliable D call. Trimming left V 5 bases short and J 0 bases short, with 11 bases between. The CDR3 covers 15 residues. Germline CDR1 reads MNHNY; CDR2 reads SVGAGI (reference sequence). This CDR3 reads CASSELGDSNQPQHF. The CDR3 DNA reads as TGTGCCAGCAGTGAACTCGGGGATAGCAATCAGCCCCAGCATTTT.

This chain links TRBV12-3 or TRBV12-4 with TRBJ2-5; D gene ambiguous. The germline V and J ends were trimmed by 3 bases and 3 bases, with 8 bases remaining between them. The CDR3 consists of 13 residues. The CDR3 nucleotides read TGTGCCAGCAGTTTTGGAAACGAAGAGACCCAGTACTTC. Amino acid sequence: CASSFGNEETQYF.